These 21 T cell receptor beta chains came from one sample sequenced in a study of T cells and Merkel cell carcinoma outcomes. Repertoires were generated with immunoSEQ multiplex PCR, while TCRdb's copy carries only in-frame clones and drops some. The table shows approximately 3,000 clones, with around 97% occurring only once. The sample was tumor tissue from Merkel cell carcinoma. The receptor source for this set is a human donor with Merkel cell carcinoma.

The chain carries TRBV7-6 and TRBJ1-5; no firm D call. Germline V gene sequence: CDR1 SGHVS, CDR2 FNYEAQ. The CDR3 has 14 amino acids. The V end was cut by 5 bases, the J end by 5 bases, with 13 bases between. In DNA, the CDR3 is TGTGCCAGCAGCCACCTCGGACCAGATCAGCCCCAGCATTTT. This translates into CASSHLGPDQPQHF.

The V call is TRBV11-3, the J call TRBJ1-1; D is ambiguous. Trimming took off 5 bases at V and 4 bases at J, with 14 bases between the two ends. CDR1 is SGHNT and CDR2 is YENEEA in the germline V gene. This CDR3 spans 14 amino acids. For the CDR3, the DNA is TGTGCCAGCAGCGACGCCGGGTCAACCACTGAAGCTTTCTTT. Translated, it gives CASSDAGSTTEAFF.

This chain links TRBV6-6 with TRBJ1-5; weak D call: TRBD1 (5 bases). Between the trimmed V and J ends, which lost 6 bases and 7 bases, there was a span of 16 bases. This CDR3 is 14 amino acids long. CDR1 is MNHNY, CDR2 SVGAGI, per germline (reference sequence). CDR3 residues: CASSLTGGFQPQHF. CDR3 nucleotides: TGTGCCAGCAGCTTAACGGGGGGGTTCCAGCCCCAGCATTTT.

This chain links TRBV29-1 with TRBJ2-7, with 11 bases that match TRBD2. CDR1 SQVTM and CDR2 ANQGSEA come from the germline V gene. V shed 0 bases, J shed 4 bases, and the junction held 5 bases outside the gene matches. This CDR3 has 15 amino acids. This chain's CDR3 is CSVEDLSGRVYEQYF. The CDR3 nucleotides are TGCAGCGTTGAAGACCTTAGCGGGAGGGTTTACGAGCAGTACTTC.

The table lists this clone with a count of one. The DNA of the CDR3 is TGTGCCAGCAGTGGGGCAGGGGAAAAACTGTTTTTT. This translates into CASSGAGEKLFF. The chain uses TRBV6-1 and TRBJ1-4; TRBD1 might be the D (5 bases). V lost 4 bases to trimming and J lost 8 bases, with 8 bases between them. The CDR3 extends over 12 amino acids. Germline assignment: CDR1 MNHNS and CDR2 SASEGT.

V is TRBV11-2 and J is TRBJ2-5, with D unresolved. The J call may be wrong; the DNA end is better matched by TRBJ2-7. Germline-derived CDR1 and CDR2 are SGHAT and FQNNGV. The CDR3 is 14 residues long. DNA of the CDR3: TGTGCCAGCAGCCCCGTCAGAACCTCCTACGAGCAGTACTTC. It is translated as CASSPVRTSYEQYF.

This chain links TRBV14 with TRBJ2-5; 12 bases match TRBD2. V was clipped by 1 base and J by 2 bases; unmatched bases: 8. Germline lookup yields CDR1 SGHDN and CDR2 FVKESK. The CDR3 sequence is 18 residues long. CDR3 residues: CASSQGPLAGGRQETQYF. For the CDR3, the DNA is TGTGCCAGCAGCCAAGGGCCACTAGCGGGGGGCCGACAAGAGACCCAGTACTTC.

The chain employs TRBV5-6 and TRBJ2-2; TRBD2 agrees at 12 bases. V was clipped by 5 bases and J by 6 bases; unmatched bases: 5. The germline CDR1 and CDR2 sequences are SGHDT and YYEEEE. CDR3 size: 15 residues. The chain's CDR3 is CASRRLAGAPGELFF. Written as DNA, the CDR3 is TGTGCCAGCAGGAGACTAGCGGGAGCCCCCGGGGAGCTGTTTTTT. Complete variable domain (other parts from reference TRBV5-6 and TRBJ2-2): DAGVTQSPTHLIKTRGQQVTLRCSPKSGHDTVSWYQQALGQGPQFIFQYYEEEERQRGNFPDRFSGHQFPNYSSELNVNALLLGDSALYLCASRRLAGAPGELFFGEGSRLTVL.

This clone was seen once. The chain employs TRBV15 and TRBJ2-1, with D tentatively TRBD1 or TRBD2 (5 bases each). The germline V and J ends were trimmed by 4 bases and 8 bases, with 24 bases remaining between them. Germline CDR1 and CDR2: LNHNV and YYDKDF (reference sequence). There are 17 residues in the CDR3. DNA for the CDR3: TGTGCCACCAGCAACGGGGCCATATCCGATTGGGTGGATGAGCAGTTCTTC. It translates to CATSNGAISDWVDEQFF.

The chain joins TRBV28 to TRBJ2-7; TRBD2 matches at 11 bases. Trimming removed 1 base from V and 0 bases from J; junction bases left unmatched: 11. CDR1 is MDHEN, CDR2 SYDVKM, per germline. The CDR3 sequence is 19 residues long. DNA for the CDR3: TGTGCCAGCAGTTTATATAGCGGGGGGGCCCGGTTCACCTCCTACGAGCAGTACTTC. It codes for CASSLYSGGARFTSYEQYF. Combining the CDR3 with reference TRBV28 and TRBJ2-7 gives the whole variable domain DVKVTQSSRYLVKRTGEKVFLECVQDMDHENMFWYRQDPGLGLRLIYFSYDVKMKEKGDIPEGYSVSREKKERFSLILESASTNQTSMYLCASSLYSGGARFTSYEQYFGPGTRLTVT.

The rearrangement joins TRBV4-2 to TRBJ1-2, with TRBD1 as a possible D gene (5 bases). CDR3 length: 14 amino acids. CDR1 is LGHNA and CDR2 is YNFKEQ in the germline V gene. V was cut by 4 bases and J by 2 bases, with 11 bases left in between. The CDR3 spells CASSPGDLNYGYTF. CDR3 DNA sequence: TGTGCCAGCAGCCCGGGGGACCTCAACTATGGCTACACCTTC.

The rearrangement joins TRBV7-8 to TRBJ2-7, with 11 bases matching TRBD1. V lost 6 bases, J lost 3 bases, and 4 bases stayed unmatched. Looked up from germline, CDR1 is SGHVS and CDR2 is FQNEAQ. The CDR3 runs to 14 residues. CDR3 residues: CASRTGTGGYEQYF. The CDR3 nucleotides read TGTGCCAGCAGGACCGGGACAGGGGGCTACGAGCAGTACTTC.

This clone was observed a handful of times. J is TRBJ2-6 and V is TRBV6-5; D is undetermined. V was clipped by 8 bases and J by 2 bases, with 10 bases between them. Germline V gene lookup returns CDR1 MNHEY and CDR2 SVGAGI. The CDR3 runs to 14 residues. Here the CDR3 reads CASAPAAGANVLTF. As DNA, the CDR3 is TGTGCCAGCGCTCCCGCCGCTGGGGCCAACGTCCTGACTTTC.

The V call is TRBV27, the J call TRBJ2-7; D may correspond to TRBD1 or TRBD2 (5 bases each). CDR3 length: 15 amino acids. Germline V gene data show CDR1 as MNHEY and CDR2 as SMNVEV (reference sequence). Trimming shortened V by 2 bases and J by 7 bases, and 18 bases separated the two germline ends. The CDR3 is CASSLTRDQTWEQYF. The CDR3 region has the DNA TGTGCCAGCAGTTTAACGAGGGACCAGACGTGGGAGCAGTACTTC.

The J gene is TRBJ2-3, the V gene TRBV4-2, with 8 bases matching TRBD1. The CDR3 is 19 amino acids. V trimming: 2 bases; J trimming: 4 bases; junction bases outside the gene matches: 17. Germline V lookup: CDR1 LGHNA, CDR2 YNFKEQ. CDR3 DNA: TGTGCCAGCAGCCAACGTCCACGGGCCTCAGGGGGCCCCCCAGATACGCAGTATTTT. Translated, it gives CASSQRPRASGGPPDTQYF.

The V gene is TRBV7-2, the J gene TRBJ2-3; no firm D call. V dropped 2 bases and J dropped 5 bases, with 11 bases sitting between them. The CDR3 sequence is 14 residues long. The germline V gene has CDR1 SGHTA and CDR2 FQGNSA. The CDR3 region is CASSLTKTLDTQYF. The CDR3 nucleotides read TGTGCCAGCAGCTTAACGAAAACCCTAGATACGCAGTATTTT.

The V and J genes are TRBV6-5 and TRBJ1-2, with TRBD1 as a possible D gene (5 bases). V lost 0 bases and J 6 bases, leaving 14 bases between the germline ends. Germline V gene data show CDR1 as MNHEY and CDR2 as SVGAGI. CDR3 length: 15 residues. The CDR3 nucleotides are TGTGCCAGCAGTTACTCAGGCAGGGAATTGAATGGCTACACCTTC. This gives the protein CASSYSGRELNGYTF.

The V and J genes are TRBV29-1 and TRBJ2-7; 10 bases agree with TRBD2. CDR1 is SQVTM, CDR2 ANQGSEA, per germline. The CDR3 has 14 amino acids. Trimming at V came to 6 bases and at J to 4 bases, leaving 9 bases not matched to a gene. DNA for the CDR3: TGCAGCGTCCAGGGGATAGCGGGAGGTTACGAGCAGTACTTC. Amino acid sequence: CSVQGIAGGYEQYF.

This CDR3 is CASKTYRGSYTEAFF. The CDR3 nucleotides read TGTGCCAGCAAGACCTACAGGGGATCATACACTGAAGCTTTCTTT. This sequence joins TRBV6-1 and TRBJ1-1; 7 nucleotides line up with TRBD1. Germline V gene data show CDR1 as MNHNS and CDR2 as SASEGT. Trimming cost V 7 bases and J 3 bases; bases outside gene matches: 11. The CDR3 runs to 15 residues.

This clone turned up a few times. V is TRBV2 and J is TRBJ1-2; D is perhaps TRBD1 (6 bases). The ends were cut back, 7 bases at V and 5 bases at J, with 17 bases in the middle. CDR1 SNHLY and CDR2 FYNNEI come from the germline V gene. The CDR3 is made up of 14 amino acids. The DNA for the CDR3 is TGTGCCAGCAAGGACAAGGGGGAACAATATGGCTACACCTTC. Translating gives CASKDKGEQYGYTF.

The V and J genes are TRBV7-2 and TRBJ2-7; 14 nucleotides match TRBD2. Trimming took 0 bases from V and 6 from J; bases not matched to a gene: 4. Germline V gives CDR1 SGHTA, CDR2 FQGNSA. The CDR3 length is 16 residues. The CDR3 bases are TGTGCCAGCAGCTTAGCCGGGACTAGCGGGAGACTCGAGCAGTACTTC. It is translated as CASSLAGTSGRLEQYF.